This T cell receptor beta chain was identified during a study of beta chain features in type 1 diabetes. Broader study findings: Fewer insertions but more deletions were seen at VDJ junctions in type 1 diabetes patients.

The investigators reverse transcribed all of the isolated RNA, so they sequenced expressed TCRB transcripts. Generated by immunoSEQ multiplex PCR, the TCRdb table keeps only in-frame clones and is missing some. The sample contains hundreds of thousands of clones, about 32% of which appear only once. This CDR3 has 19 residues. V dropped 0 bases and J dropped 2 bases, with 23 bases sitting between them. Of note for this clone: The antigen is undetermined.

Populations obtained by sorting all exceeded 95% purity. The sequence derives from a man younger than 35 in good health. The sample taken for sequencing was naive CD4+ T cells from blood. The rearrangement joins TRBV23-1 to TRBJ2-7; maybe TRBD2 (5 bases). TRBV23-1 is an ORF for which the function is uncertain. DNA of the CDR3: TGCGCCAGCAGTCAATCGAGGGTTGGGTACCGGACGATTACCTACGAGCAGTACTTC. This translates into CASSQSRVGYRTITYEQYF.